A single sample gave rise to the 8 T cell receptor beta chains below, sequenced in a study of regulatory T cells in long-lasting Graves disease. Time point here: persistent/refractory GD, antithyroid drugs over 5 years with positive TRAb. With RNA extracted from PBMCs as input, the TCR library was made. Both iRepertoire HTBI primers and Arm-PCR of CDR3 regions were used to build the TCR beta libraries. TCRdb ran MiXCR on the multiplex PCR reads and lists one entry per CDR3 protein. The sample holds around 450,000 distinct CDR3 sequences; roughly a fifth are singletons and the top ten take more than 6%. Sequences were derived from peripheral blood mononuclear cells (PBMCs), sampled when the disease was refractory, from a patient treated with antithyroid drugs. The receptors were sampled from a female donor with Graves disease.

This clonotype has more than one count but fewer than ten. The rearrangement joins TRBV5-8 to TRBJ2-1, with 8 bases matching TRBD2. Germline assignment: CDR1 SGHTS and CDR2 YDEGEE. The CDR3 sequence is 16 residues long. V trimming: 0 bases; J trimming: 0 bases; junction bases outside the gene matches: 2. CDR3 nucleotides: TGTGCCAGCAGCTTGGGCCTAGCGGGCTCCTACAATGAGCAGTTCTTC. Protein sequence: CASSLGLAGSYNEQFF.

The V call is TRBV5-8, the J call TRBJ2-7; a possible D gene is TRBD2 (5 bases). The V end was cut by 1 base, the J end by 3 bases, with 8 bases between. The germline V gene encodes CDR1 SGHTS and CDR2 YDEGEE. CDR3 length: 13 residues. The CDR3 region is CASSLTSIYEQYF. Written as DNA, the CDR3 is TGTGCCAGCAGCTTGACTAGTATCTACGAGCAGTACTTC. Full variable domain (rest looked up from reference TRBV5-8 and TRBJ2-7): EAGVTQSPTHLIKTRGQQATLRCSPISGHTSVYWYQQALGLGLQFLLWYDEGEERNRGNFPPRFSGRQFPNYSSELNVNALELEDSALYLCASSLTSIYEQYFGPGTRLTVT.

This clonotype has more than one count but fewer than ten. The rearrangement joins TRBV20-1 to TRBJ1-5; tentative D call: TRBD1 (5 bases). Trimming cost V 2 bases and J 5 bases, with 19 bases left between them. The CDR3 length is 16 residues. From germline, CDR1 is DFQATT and CDR2 SNEGSKA (reference sequence). For the CDR3, the DNA is TGCAGTGCTAGAAGGGGCCAGAGCATTATAGATCAGCCCCAGCATTTT. Its translation is CSARRGQSIIDQPQHF.

The rearrangement uses TRBV6-1 and TRBJ1-1; D remains ambiguous. Trimming shortened V by 4 bases and J by 7 bases, and 10 bases separated the two germline ends. Germline CDR1 and CDR2: MNHNS and SASEGT. This CDR3 is 12 amino acids long. The CDR3 DNA sequence: TGTGCCAGCAGTGGATGGACCATTGAAGCTTTCTTT. Its translation: CASSGWTIEAFF.

This clonotype was counted between two and nine times. CDR3 residues: CASSAQGAGTEAFF. The CDR3 bases are TGTGCCAGCAGCGCCCAGGGGGCTGGAACTGAAGCTTTCTTT. This chain uses TRBV7-3 with TRBJ1-1; 8 bases line up with TRBD1. Germline V gives CDR1 SGHTA, CDR2 FQGTGA. The CDR3 runs to 14 residues. The V and J ends lost 5 bases and 5 bases, in that order; junction bases with no gene match: 7.

This clonotype was seen ten or more times. CDR3 bases: TGTGCCAGCAGTCCTGACAGACACACCGGGGAGCTGTTTTTT. It translates to CASSPDRHTGELFF. The chain has TRBV28 and TRBJ2-2; perhaps TRBD1 as D (5 bases). Per germline, CDR1 MDHEN and CDR2 SYDVKM. CDR3 size: 14 residues. The V and J ends lost 5 bases and 3 bases respectively, with 10 bases between them.

This chain connects TRBV19 to TRBJ1-1; D is perhaps TRBD1 (6 bases). The CDR3 spans 14 residues. Germline V lookup: CDR1 LNHDA, CDR2 SQIVND (reference sequence). V lost 4 bases to trimming and J lost 0 bases, with 9 bases between them. CDR3 amino acids: CASSTGTLNTEAFF. DNA for the CDR3: TGTGCCAGTAGTACCGGGACACTGAACACTGAAGCTTTCTTT.

This clonotype was detected many times. This chain connects TRBV11-3 to TRBJ2-5; perhaps TRBD2 as D (6 bases). Germline V gene sequence: CDR1 SGHNT, CDR2 YENEEA. V was shortened by 4 bases and J by 4 bases, with 10 bases between the two germline ends. The CDR3 length is 13 residues. The CDR3: CASSSREPETQYF. Here the CDR3 DNA reads TGTGCCAGCAGCTCCCGGGAGCCAGAGACCCAGTACTTC.